This T cell receptor beta chain came from a study of cytomegalovirus exposure and HLA in healthy donors. Whole-study context: Roughly 180 million T cells yielded more than 90 million unique TCR beta sequences, as an earlier analysis found. Findings and limits, study-wide: The authors considered a cluster of highly shared sequence variants likely to be a sequencing artifact. Later on, an analysis tied approximately 17,000 TCR beta sequences to HLA alleles at 0.05 false discovery rate.

13 Jbeta primers and 60 Vbeta primers were used for the PCR. How the authors handled the data: In a later analysis, the count reached about 80 million unique TCR beta chains, with around 10 million shared. Here immunoSEQ multiplex PCR was the method, and the copy in TCRdb shows in-frame clones only, minus some. That table supplies the V and J calls and clone size; D and trimming were determined from the DNA. The sample shows some 150,000 clones, more than 75% of them seen only once. With regard to this clone: Its target is unknown.

Germline V gene lookup returns CDR1 MNHNS and CDR2 SASEGT. The CDR3 has 12 residues. V lost 4 bases, J lost 1 base, and 4 bases lay in between. Material for sequencing was PBMCs. The chain recombines TRBV6-1 with TRBJ1-2, with D hard to call. This TCR derives from a woman aged 18-29 years in good health and CMV-seronegative. In DNA form, the CDR3 reads TGTGCCAGCAGTGCATTTAACTATGGCTACACCTTC. This codes for CASSAFNYGYTF.